This paragraph reports one T cell receptor (beta chain). The RNA input was 0.5 to 1 ug, and it was reverse transcribed with random hexamers. A multiplex approach, immunoSEQ multiplex PCR, amplified TCR beta CDR3 across 54 Vbeta and 13 Jbeta. TCRdb called the immunoSEQ multiplex PCR reads again in MiXCR, with one record for every CDR3 protein. The sample lists hundreds of thousands of distinct CDR3 sequences, about 93% occurring once. The sample belongs to a study of CD8 T cells in Susac syndrome. The CDR3 is 13 residues long. Trimming took 6 bases from V and 1 from J, leaving 11 bases between them. Germline V gene lookup returns CDR1 DFQATT and CDR2 SNEGSKA (reference sequence).

The rearrangement joins TRBV20-1 to TRBJ2-3, with D perhaps matching TRBD1 (7 bases). Sequenced material: CD4+ T cells from PBMCs. The TCR comes from a human donor with multiple sclerosis. The CDR3 DNA reads as TGCAGTGCCGACAGGGAGGGCACAGATACGCAGTATTTT. Translating it yields CSADREGTDTQYF.